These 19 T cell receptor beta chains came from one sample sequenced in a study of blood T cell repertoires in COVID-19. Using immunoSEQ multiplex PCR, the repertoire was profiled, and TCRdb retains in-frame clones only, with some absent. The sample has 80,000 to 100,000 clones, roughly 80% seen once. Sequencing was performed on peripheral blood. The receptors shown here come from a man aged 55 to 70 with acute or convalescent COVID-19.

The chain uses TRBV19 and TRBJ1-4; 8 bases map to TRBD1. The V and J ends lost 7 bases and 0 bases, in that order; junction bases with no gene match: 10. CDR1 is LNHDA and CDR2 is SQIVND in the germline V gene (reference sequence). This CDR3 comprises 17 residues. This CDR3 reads CASNLEQGDATNEKLFF. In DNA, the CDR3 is TGTGCCAGTAATCTGGAACAGGGGGACGCAACTAATGAAAAACTGTTTTTT. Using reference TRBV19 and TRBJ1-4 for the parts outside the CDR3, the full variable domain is DGGITQSPKYLFRKEGQNVTLSCEQNLNHDAMYWYRQDPGQGLRLIYYSQIVNDFQKGDIAEGYSVSREKKESFPLTVTSAQKNPTAFYLCASNLEQGDATNEKLFFGSGTQLSVL.

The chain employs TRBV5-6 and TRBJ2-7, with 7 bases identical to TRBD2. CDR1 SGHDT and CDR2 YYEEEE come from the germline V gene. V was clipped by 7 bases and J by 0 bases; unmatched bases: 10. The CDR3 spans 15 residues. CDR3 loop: CASRRTPGGSYEQYF. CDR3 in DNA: TGTGCCAGCCGCAGGACTCCGGGAGGCTCCTACGAGCAGTACTTC.

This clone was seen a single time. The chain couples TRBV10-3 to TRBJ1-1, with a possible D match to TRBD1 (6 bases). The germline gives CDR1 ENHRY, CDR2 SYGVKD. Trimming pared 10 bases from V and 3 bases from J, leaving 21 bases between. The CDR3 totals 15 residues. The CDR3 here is CATGRGGGIDTEAFF. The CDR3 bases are TGTGCCACGGGGAGGGGGGGCGGTATTGACACTGAAGCTTTCTTT.

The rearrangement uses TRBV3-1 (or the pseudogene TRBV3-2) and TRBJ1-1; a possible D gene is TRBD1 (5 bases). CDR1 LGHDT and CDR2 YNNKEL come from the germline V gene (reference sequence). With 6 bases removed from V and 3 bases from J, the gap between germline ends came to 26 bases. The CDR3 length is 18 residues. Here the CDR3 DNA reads TGTGCCAGCAGTAAAAGGAGCCCGGGCCTCGGGGGGTACACTGAAGCTTTCTTT. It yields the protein CASSKRSPGLGGYTEAFF.

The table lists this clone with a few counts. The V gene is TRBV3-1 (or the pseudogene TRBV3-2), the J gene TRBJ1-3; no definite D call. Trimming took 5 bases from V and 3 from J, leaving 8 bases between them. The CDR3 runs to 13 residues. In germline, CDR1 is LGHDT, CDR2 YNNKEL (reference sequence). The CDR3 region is CASSILSGNTIYF. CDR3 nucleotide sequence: TGTGCCAGCAGCATTCTTAGTGGAAACACCATATATTTT.

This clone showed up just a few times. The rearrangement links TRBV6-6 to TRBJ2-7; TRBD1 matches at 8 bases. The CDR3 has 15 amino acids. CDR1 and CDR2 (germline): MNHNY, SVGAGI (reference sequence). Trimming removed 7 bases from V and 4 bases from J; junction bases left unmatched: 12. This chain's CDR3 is CASNRPGQEGYEQYF. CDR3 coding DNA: TGTGCCAGCAACAGACCGGGACAGGAGGGATACGAGCAGTACTTC.

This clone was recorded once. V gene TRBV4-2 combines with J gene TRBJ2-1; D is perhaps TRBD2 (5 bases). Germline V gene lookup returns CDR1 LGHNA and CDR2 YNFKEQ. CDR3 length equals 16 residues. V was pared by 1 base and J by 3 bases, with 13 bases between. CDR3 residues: CASSQASGAVYNEQFF. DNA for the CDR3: TGTGCCAGCAGCCAAGCCAGCGGAGCGGTCTACAATGAGCAGTTCTTC.

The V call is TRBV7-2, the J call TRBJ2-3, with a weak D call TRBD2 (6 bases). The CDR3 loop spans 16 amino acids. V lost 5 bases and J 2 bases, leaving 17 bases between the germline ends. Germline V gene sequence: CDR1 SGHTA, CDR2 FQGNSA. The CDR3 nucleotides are TGTGCCAGCAGCAATCGGGACTTCGAATACACAGATACGCAGTATTTT. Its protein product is CASSNRDFEYTDTQYF.

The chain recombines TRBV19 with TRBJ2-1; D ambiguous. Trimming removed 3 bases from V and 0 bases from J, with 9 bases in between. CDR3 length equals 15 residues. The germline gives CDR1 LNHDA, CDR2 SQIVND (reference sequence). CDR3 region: CASSIDTGSYNEQFF. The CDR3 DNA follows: TGTGCCAGTAGTATTGATACTGGCTCCTACAATGAGCAGTTCTTC. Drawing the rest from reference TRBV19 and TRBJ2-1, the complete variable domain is DGGITQSPKYLFRKEGQNVTLSCEQNLNHDAMYWYRQDPGQGLRLIYYSQIVNDFQKGDIAEGYSVSREKKESFPLTVTSAQKNPTAFYLCASSIDTGSYNEQFFGPGTRLTVL.

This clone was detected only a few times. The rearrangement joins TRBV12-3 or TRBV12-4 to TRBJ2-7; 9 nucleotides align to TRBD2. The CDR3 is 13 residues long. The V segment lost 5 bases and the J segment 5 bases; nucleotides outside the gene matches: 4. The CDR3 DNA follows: TGTGCCAGCAGTCCCGGGACTAGCAACGAGCAGTACTTC. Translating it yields CASSPGTSNEQYF.

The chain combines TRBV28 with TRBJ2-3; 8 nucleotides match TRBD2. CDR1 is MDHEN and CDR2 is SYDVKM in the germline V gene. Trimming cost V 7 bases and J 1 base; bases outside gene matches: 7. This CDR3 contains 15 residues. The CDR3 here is CASNLNGRGTDTQYF. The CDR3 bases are TGTGCCAGCAACTTGAACGGGAGGGGCACAGATACGCAGTATTTT.

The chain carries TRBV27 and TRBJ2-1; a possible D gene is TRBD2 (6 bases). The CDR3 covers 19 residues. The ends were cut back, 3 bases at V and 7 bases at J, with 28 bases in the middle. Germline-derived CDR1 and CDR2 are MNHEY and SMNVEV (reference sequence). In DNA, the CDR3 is TGTGCCAGCAGTTTCGGTATGGACACAGTAATTAGAGCGGGTAATGAGCAGTTCTTC. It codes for CASSFGMDTVIRAGNEQFF.

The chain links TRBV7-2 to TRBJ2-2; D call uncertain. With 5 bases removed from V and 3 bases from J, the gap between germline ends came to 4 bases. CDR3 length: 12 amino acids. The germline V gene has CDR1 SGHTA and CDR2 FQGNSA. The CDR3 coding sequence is TGTGCCAGCAGCCTATACACCGGGGAGCTGTTTTTT. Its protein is CASSLYTGELFF.

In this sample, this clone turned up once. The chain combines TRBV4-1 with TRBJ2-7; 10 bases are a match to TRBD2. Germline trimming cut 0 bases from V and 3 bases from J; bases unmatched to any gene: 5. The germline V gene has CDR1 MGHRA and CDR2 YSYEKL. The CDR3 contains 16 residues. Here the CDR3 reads CASSQDGLAAYYEQYF. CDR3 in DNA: TGCGCCAGCAGCCAAGATGGACTAGCGGCCTACTACGAGCAGTACTTC.

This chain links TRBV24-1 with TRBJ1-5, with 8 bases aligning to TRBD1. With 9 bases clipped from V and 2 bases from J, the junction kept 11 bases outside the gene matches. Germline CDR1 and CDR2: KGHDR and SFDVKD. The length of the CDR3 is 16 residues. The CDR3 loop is CATSPGGSGGNQPQHF. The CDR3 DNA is TGTGCCACCTCACCAGGGGGCTCGGGTGGCAATCAGCCCCAGCATTTT.

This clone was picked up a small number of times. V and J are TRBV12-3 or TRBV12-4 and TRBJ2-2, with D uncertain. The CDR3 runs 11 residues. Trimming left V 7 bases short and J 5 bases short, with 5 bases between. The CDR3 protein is CASTRTGELFF. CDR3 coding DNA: TGTGCCAGCACTCGTACCGGGGAGCTGTTTTTT.

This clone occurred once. The CDR3 spells CASSYADRGNNQPQHF. CDR3 sequence (DNA): TGTGCCAGTAGTTACGCGGACCGAGGGAACAATCAGCCCCAGCATTTT. The V call is TRBV19, the J call TRBJ1-5; no firm D call. This CDR3 comprises 16 residues. Trimming removed 5 bases from V and 3 bases from J, with 17 bases in between. The V gene's germline CDR1 is LNHDA and CDR2 SQIVND (reference sequence).

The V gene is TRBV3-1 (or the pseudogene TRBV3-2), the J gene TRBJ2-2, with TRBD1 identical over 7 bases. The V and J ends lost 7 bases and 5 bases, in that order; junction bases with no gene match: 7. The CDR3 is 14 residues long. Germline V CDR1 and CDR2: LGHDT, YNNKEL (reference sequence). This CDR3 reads CASNHRGSTGELFF. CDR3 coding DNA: TGTGCCAGCAACCACAGGGGTAGTACCGGGGAGCTGTTTTTT.

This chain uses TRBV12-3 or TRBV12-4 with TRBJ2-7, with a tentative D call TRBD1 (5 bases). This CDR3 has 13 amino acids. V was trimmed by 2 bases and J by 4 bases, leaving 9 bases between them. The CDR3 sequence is CASSLRGGYEQYF. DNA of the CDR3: TGTGCCAGCAGTTTAAGGGGTGGATACGAGCAGTACTTC.